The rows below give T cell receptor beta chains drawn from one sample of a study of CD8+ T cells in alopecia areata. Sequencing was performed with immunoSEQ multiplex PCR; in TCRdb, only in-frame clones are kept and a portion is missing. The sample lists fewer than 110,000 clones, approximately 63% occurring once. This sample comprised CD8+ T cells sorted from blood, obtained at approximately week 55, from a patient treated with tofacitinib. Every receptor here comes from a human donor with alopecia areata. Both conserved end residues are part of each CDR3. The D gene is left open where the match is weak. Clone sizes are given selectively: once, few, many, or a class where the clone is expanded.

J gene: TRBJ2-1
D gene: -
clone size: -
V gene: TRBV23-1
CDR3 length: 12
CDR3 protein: CASSQFRGKQFF
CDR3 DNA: TGCGCCAGCAGTCAATTTAGAGGGAAGCAGTTCTTC

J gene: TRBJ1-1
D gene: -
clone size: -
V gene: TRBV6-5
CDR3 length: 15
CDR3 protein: CASSYSGGQNTEAFF
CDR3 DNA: TGTGCCAGCAGTTACTCGGGGGGGCAGAACACTGAAGCTTTCTTT

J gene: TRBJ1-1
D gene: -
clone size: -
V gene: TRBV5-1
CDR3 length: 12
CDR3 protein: CASSLDYTEAFF
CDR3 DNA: TGCGCCAGCAGCTTGGATTACACTGAAGCTTTCTTT

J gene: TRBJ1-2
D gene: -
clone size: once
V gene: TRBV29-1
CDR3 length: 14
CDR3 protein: CSVYIPIGEAGYTF
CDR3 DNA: TGCAGCGTCTACATTCCCATCGGGGAAGCTGGCTACACCTTC

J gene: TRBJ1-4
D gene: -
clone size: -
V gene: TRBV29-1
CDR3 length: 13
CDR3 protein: CSGLGRANEKLFF
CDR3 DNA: TGCAGCGGGCTTGGCAGGGCTAATGAAAAACTGTTTTTT

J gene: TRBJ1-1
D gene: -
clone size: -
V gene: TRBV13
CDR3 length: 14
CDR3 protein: CASSFRHVNTEAFF
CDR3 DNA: TGTGCCAGCAGCTTTCGACACGTGAACACTGAAGCTTTCTTT

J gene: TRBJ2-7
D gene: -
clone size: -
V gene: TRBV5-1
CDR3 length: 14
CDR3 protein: CASSQMGENYEQYF
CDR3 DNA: TGCGCCAGCAGCCAAATGGGGGAGAACTACGAGCAGTACTTC

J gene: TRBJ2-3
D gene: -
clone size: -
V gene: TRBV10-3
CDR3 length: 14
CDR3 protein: CAPSYGTDTDTQYF
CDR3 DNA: TGTGCTCCATCCTATGGGACGGACACAGATACGCAGTATTTT

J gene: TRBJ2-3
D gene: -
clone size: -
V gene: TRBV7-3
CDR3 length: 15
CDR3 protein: CASSLTPGTADTQYF
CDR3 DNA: TGTGCCAGCAGCTTAACACCCGGTACCGCAGATACGCAGTATTTT

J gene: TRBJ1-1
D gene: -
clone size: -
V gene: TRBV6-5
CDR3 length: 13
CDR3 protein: CASSPIEDRKAFF
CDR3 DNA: TGTGCCAGCAGCCCCATTGAAGATAGGAAGGCTTTCTTT

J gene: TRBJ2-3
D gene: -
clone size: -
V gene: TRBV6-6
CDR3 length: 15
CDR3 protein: CASSSISLGTDTQYF
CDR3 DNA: TGTGCCAGCAGTTCGATCAGTTTGGGGACAGATACGCAGTATTTT

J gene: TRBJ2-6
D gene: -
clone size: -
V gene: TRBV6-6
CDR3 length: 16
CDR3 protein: CASSYYGLDGANVLTF
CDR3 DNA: TGTGCCAGCAGTTACTATGGGCTTGATGGGGCCAACGTCCTGACTTTC

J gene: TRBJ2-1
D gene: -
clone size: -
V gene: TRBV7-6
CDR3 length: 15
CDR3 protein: CASSSTTPAYNEQFF
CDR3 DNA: TGTGCCAGCAGCTCCACCACCCCCGCCTACAATGAGCAGTTCTTC